This T cell receptor (beta chain) was captured by sequencing in a study of Graves' ophthalmopathy and Graves' hyperthyroidism. General study findings and limits: Progression of ophthalmopathy was predicted by the model with roughly 65% sensitivity and just under 75% specificity.

This clonotype showed up just a few times. Antigen specificity is unknown. The sequenced template was RNA, covering the TCR beta CDR3 region. In the first round, RT-PCR was carried out with HTBI primers, and a multiplex PCR formed the second round. Via MiXCR, TCRdb re-called the multiplex PCR reads, giving one row per CDR3 protein. Of approximately 1.2 million distinct CDR3 sequences in the sample, 35% to 45% were seen once. Included hyperthyroidism patients were aged 18 to 65 and newly diagnosed (under 2 months' duration). No donor had other autoimmune disease, uncontrolled infection, pregnancy or lactation. Specimen: peripheral blood or thyroid tissue (not recorded which). The receptor was isolated from an adult man with Graves' hyperthyroidism.

The CDR3 region has the DNA TGTGCCAGCAGTTTTCGGGTCTCTGGAAACACCATATATTTT. Translating it yields CASSFRVSGNTIYF. J is TRBJ1-3 and V is TRBV12-3 or TRBV12-4; D is undetermined. This CDR3 has 14 residues. The ends were cut back, 3 bases at V and 0 bases at J, with 6 bases in the middle.